This T cell receptor (beta chain) appears in the sequencing data of a study of cytomegalovirus exposure and HLA in healthy donors. Findings and caveats of the study: Reports described diagnosis of cytomegalovirus status by the classifier as highly specific and sensitive. It was reported that TCR beta sequences correctly inferred the HLA-A and HLA-B alleles for most subjects. It was shown in a later analysis that HLA-associated TCR beta chains were more clonally expanded than other, equally common chains.

The V gene's germline CDR1 is LNHDA and CDR2 SQIVND (reference sequence). After removal of 9 bases from V and 0 bases from J, the junction contained 3 bases not matched to a gene. The CDR3 consists of 14 residues. Donors showed nominal health when sampled, although they likely had unrecorded immune exposures. Researchers ran the PCR with 60 Vbeta and 13 Jbeta primers. The repertoire was sequenced with immunoSEQ multiplex PCR; TCRdb's copy has only in-frame clones and lacks some. The profile shows approximately 190,000 clones, around 82% of them singletons. Of note for this clone: As yet, its antigen is unknown.

The sample was PBMCs. This chain links TRBV19 with TRBJ1-4, with TRBD1 identical over 8 bases. The source is a woman under 40 in good health and CMV-seropositive. The CDR3 region is CASAGQATNEKLFF. CDR3 sequence (DNA): TGTGCCAGCGCGGGACAGGCAACTAATGAAAAACTGTTTTTT.